The sequence of this T cell receptor (beta chain) was determined in a study of blood T cell repertoires in COVID-19. This CDR3 spans 14 amino acids. V shed 6 bases and J shed 0 bases, with 12 bases lying between them. Germline CDR1 and CDR2: LNHDA and SQIVND (reference sequence). Only in-frame clones appear in the TCRdb table, and some are missing; sequencing was by immunoSEQ multiplex PCR. The profile shows about 150,000 clones, around 82% of them singletons. The specimen sequenced was peripheral blood. The V call is TRBV19, the J call TRBJ2-7; maybe TRBD2 (6 bases). The clonotype comes from a woman of 80 years or more with acute or convalescent COVID-19. CDR3 region: CASRGTQSSYEQYF. In DNA, the CDR3 is TGTGCCAGTAGGGGGACTCAAAGCTCCTACGAGCAGTACTTC.